Listed below are T cell receptor beta chains from one sample, sequenced in a study of CD8 T cells in Susac syndrome. TCRdb processed the immunoSEQ multiplex PCR reads anew with MiXCR; each CDR3 protein has one entry. Of 180,000 or so distinct CDR3 sequences detected, around 96% appear once; the ten largest clones hold around 0.15%. Sequenced sample: CD4+ T cells from PBMCs. The source is a human donor in good health. CDR3s include the opening cysteine and the closing phenylalanine or tryptophan. The order of the fields is clone size, J gene, D gene, V gene, CDR3 DNA, CDR3 protein. The D gene is left open where the match is weak. Clone size is stated in some rows and not others, as once, few, many or a class when expanded.

size: -; J: TRBJ2-5; D: -; V: TRBV18; DNA: TGTGCCAGCTCAACGAGGGGCACCGGGTCGGAGGAGACCCAGTACTTC; CDR3: CASSTRGTGSEETQYF
size: -; J: TRBJ2-7; D: TRBD2; V: TRBV20-1; DNA: TGCAGTGCTAGTACTAGCGGGGGTATCTACGAGCAGTACTTC; CDR3: CSASTSGGIYEQYF
size: -; J: TRBJ2-5; D: TRBD2; V: TRBV29-1; DNA: TGCAGCGTTGAAAGGGCTAGCGGGGGGGCCGTGGAGACCCAGTACTTC; CDR3: CSVERASGGAVETQYF
size: -; J: TRBJ1-5; D: -; V: TRBV9; DNA: TGTGCCAGCAGCGTAGATGGGGGGCAGCCCCAGCATTTT; CDR3: CASSVDGGQPQHF
size: -; J: TRBJ2-2; D: TRBD1; V: TRBV4-3; DNA: TGCGCCAGCAGCCAATTTGGGACAGGGTCAGACACCGGGGAGCTGTTTTTT; CDR3: CASSQFGTGSDTGELFF
size: once; J: TRBJ2-1; D: -; V: TRBV12-3/TRBV12-4; DNA: TGTGCCAGCAGTTACGGGGAGGCGCAGTTCTTC; CDR3: CASSYGEAQFF
size: -; J: TRBJ2-3; D: TRBD1; V: TRBV3-1; DNA: TGTGCCAGCAGACTCACAGGGGGCCAAGGGAGAGATACGCAGTATTTT; CDR3: CASRLTGGQGRDTQYF
size: once; J: TRBJ2-4; D: TRBD2; V: TRBV7-2; DNA: TGTGCCAGCAGCTTAGGGGGACTAGCCCGATCTGCCAAAAACATTCAGTACTTC; CDR3: CASSLGGLARSAKNIQYF
size: -; J: TRBJ2-2; D: -; V: TRBV6-2/TRBV6-3; DNA: TGTGCCAGCAGTTACCAGGCCGGGGAGCTGTTTTTT; CDR3: CASSYQAGELFF
size: -; J: TRBJ2-1; D: -; V: TRBV12-3/TRBV12-4; DNA: TGTGCCAGCAGTTTGGTCCTTTATGAGCAGTTCTTC; CDR3: CASSLVLYEQFF
size: once; J: TRBJ1-1; D: -; V: TRBV12-3/TRBV12-4; DNA: TGTGCCAGCATTGGGGGAGGCACTGAAGCTTTCTTT; CDR3: CASIGGGTEAFF
size: -; J: TRBJ2-3; D: TRBD2; V: TRBV6-6; DNA: TGTGCCAGTTCTAGCGGGCTCACAGATACGCAGTATTTT; CDR3: CASSSGLTDTQYF
size: -; J: TRBJ1-6; D: -; V: TRBV28; DNA: TGTGCCAGCAGTTTAAGGGGACCGCCACCCCTCCACTTT; CDR3: CASSLRGPPPLHF
size: once; J: TRBJ1-6; D: TRBD1; V: TRBV18; DNA: TGTGCCAGCTCGGCCGGGACAGGGGAGGCCTGGTATTCACCCCTCCACTTT; CDR3: CASSAGTGEAWYSPLHF
size: -; J: TRBJ1-5; D: -; V: TRBV20-1; DNA: TGCAGTGCCCGGGCGGGGGGGGACAATCAGCCCCAGCATTTT; CDR3: CSARAGGDNQPQHF
size: -; J: TRBJ2-5; D: TRBD2; V: TRBV6-5; DNA: TGTGCCAGCAGTCGATCGGGGGGACAAGAGACCCAGTACTTC; CDR3: CASSRSGGQETQYF
size: -; J: TRBJ2-3; D: TRBD1; V: TRBV15; DNA: TGTGCCACCACGACAGGGGATACAGATACGCAGTATTTT; CDR3: CATTTGDTDTQYF
size: -; J: TRBJ2-3; D: -; V: TRBV9; DNA: TGTGCCAGCAGCGTAACCTTTCGGCCTAGCACAGATACGCAGTATTTT; CDR3: CASSVTFRPSTDTQYF
size: once; J: TRBJ1-6; D: -; V: TRBV2; DNA: TGTGCCAGCAGTGAACGGGCAGGGAGGAATTCACCCCTCCACTTT; CDR3: CASSERAGRNSPLHF
size: once; J: TRBJ1-6; D: -; V: TRBV5-4; DNA: TGTGCCAGCAGCTTGTTCAGGGACGGTGGACCCCTCCACTTT; CDR3: CASSLFRDGGPLHF
size: -; J: TRBJ1-3; D: -; V: TRBV7-2; DNA: TGTGCCAGCAGCTTCTCGGCGTCGCAAGGAAACACCATATATTTT; CDR3: CASSFSASQGNTIYF
size: few; J: TRBJ2-5; D: -; V: TRBV9; DNA: TGTGCCAGCAGCGTAGCTGGGGGGGAGACCCAGTACTTC; CDR3: CASSVAGGETQYF
size: -; J: TRBJ2-3; D: TRBD2; V: TRBV30; DNA: TGTGCCTGGAGTGATGGCCTATCGCGGGGGGGCACAGATACGCAGTATTTT; CDR3: CAWSDGLSRGGTDTQYF
size: -; J: TRBJ2-1; D: TRBD1; V: TRBV5-6; DNA: TGTGCCAGCAGCTTTGACAGGGTCCCCTACAATGAGCAGTTCTTC; CDR3: CASSFDRVPYNEQFF
size: -; J: TRBJ2-2; D: -; V: TRBV25-1; DNA: TGTGCCAGCTCGTCGGGCAGTCACACCGGGGAGCTGTTTTTT; CDR3: CASSSGSHTGELFF
size: -; J: TRBJ2-1; D: -; V: TRBV7-7; DNA: TGTGCTAGCAGCTTGGGAAGCTCCTACAATGAGCAGTTCTTC; CDR3: CASSLGSSYNEQFF
size: -; J: TRBJ1-5; D: -; V: TRBV11-1; DNA: TGTGCCAGCAGCTTAACTCCAGGGGATCCCCAGCATTTT; CDR3: CASSLTPGDPQHF
size: -; J: TRBJ1-2; D: -; V: TRBV9; DNA: TGTGCCAGCAGCGTAGGAAGGGTCAATGAACGCGGCTACACCTTC; CDR3: CASSVGRVNERGYTF
size: once; J: TRBJ1-3; D: TRBD1; V: TRBV12-3/TRBV12-4; DNA: TGTGCCAGCAGCGGGACAGTGTTGGTTGGAAACACCATATATTTT; CDR3: CASSGTVLVGNTIYF
size: -; J: TRBJ2-7; D: TRBD2; V: TRBV9; DNA: TGTGCCAGCAGCGTAGATGGGACTAGCTACGAGCAGTACTTC; CDR3: CASSVDGTSYEQYF
size: -; J: TRBJ2-3; D: -; V: TRBV30; DNA: TGTGCCTGGAGGGACAGCGGTCTAAGCACAGATACGCAGTATTTT; CDR3: CAWRDSGLSTDTQYF
size: -; J: TRBJ1-6; D: -; V: TRBV5-1; DNA: TGCGCCAGCAGCTTGGCACAGGAGGGCTCACCCCTCCACTTT; CDR3: CASSLAQEGSPLHF
size: -; J: TRBJ2-1; D: -; V: TRBV30; DNA: TGTGCCTGGAGTGCCCTCCACAGGGACAATGAGCAGTTCTTC; CDR3: CAWSALHRDNEQFF
size: -; J: TRBJ2-5; D: -; V: TRBV7-2; DNA: TGTGCCAGCAGCTCCCGGCTAGCCCCGATCACGTACCAAGAGACCCAGTACTTC; CDR3: CASSSRLAPITYQETQYF
size: -; J: TRBJ1-4; D: -; V: TRBV27; DNA: TGTGCCAGCAGTCTTTTAGGGGCTAATGAAAAACTGTTTTTT; CDR3: CASSLLGANEKLFF
size: -; J: TRBJ2-1; D: -; V: TRBV29-1; DNA: TGCAGCGCAAACAGGGCCTCCTACAATGAGCAGTTCTTC; CDR3: CSANRASYNEQFF
size: -; J: TRBJ2-7; D: -; V: TRBV10-3; DNA: TGTGCCACGTCCGGGGGGCAAAGCTACGAGCAGTACTTC; CDR3: CATSGGQSYEQYF
size: -; J: TRBJ2-5; D: TRBD2; V: TRBV5-6; DNA: TGTGCCAGCAGCTTCCGGGACCCCGGGGGGGAGACCCAGTACTTC; CDR3: CASSFRDPGGETQYF
size: -; J: TRBJ2-5; D: -; V: TRBV6-1; DNA: TGTGCCAGCAGCCACGTGGGGGGCTGGGAGACCCAGTACTTC; CDR3: CASSHVGGWETQYF
size: -; J: TRBJ1-2; D: -; V: TRBV6-5; DNA: TGTGCCAGCAGTTACTCGAGGGGCCAGTCCTATGGCTACACCTTC; CDR3: CASSYSRGQSYGYTF